This TCR beta chain is drawn from a study of brain T cells in children with intractable seizures (dated by TCRdb to the early 2020s). A note on the overall study: Resected brain tissue from 53 pediatric epilepsy surgery cases was initially screened for immune gene transcripts with a NanoString immunology panel. Among the roughly 12 selected surgery cases, pre-surgery blood was additionally sequenced for eight, leaving four cases with brain tissue only.

CDR1 and CDR2, per the germline V gene (reference sequence), are SEHNR and FQNEAQ. The CDR3 spans 13 residues, from the cysteine through the phenylalanine. Only the CDR3 region is kept as DNA, spanning 39 bases read in frame from base 1. A distance of 8 bases separates the germline ends of V and J, which lose 1 base and 4 bases respectively. To note about this clone: The clone's antigen remains unknown. One base away there is no much larger clone; base qualities are not given.

The time point tag for this specimen amounts to: resected brain tissue, or blood drawn just prior to surgery. The surgery cases with the highest brain T cell transcript signatures were chosen for TCR beta chain sequencing of brain tissue, and also of blood when blood was available. Before surgery, the patients had been given at least one anti-epileptic drug. The TCR-sequenced patients were children whose drug-resistant epilepsy was caused by tuberous sclerosis complex, focal cortical dysplasia, Rasmussen encephalitis or hemimegalencephaly. Blood samples were drawn just before the epilepsy surgery. The Monarch genomic DNA purification kit was used to extract bulk genomic DNA from unsorted brain tissue and whole blood. Broader findings and caveats from the paper: Because pre- and post-surgery blood were sequenced to different depths, clones absent from the pre-surgery sample may reflect undersampling. Viral specificity was inferred only from CDR3 sequence similarity, and patients' HCMV serostatus was unknown.

TCR beta chain sequences were generated from genomic DNA using the immunoSEQ assay. Per the original workflow: CDR3 sequences that did not begin with the conserved framework cysteine at position 104 were removed manually. To get clonality, the normalized Shannon's Diversity Index was subtracted from one, giving values from 0 (maximal diversity) to 1 (oligoclonal). Chi-squared comparison-of-proportions tests assessed whether the same CDR3 differed in frequency between samples, such as brain versus blood. Public clonotypes were identified through searches of immuneACCESS, and similarity to known antiviral clonotypes was evaluated with the VDJdb browser. TCRdb stores this immuneACCESS table with in-frame sequences only. Part of the clones is absent; in the studies checked, under half of the shortfall reflects unresolved V genes, and no reason is known for the rest. The D gene and trimming were derived from the DNA, and the V and J assignments and clone size from that table. The sample contains 60,000 to 65,000 clones, roughly 95% of them found a single time. The ten largest clones take up more than 0.3% of the sample.

The receptor's source is a boy less than two years old with focal cortical dysplasia and intractable seizures. This material consisted of peripheral blood, taken at surgery. This chain is built from TRBV7-9 and TRBJ2-7; the D gene assignment is ambiguous. The DNA reads TGTGCCAGCAGCTTAGGAGGTCGGTACGAGCAGTACTTC. It specifies CASSLGGRYEQYF.